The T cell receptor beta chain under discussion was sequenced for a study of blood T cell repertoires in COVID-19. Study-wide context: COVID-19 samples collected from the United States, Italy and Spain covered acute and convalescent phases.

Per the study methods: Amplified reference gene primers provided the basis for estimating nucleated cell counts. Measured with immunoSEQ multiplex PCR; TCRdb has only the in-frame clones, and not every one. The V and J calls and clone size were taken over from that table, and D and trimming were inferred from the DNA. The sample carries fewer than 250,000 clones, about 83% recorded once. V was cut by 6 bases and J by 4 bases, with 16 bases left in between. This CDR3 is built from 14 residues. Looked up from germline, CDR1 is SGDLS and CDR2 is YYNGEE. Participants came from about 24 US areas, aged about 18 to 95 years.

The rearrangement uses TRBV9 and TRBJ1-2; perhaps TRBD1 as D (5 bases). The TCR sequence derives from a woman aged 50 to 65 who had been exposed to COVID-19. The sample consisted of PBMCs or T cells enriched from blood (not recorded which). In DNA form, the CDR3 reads TGTGCCAGCACCACCGGGGGTTTAGCCTATGGCTACACCTTC. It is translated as CASTTGGLAYGYTF.